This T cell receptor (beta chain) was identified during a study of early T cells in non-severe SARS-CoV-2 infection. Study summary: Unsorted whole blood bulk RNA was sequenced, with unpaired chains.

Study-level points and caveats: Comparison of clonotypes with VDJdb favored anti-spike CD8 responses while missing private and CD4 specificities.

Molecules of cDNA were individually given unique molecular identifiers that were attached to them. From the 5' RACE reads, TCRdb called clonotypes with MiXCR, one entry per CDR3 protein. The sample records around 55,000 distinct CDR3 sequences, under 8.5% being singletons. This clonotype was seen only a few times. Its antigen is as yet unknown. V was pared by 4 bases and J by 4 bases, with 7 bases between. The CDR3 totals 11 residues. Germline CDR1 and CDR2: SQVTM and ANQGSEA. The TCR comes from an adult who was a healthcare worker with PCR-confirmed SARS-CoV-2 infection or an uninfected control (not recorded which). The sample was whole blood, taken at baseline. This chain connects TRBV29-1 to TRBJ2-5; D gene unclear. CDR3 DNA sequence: TGCAGCGTTGGCCGGGCAGAGACCCAGTACTTC. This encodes CSVGRAETQYF.